The sequence of this TCR beta chain was determined in a study of response to subunit inactivated influenza vaccine. Points from the study as a whole: T cells newly recruited by each seasonal influenza vaccination are few, the authors suggested.

TCRdb ran MiXCR on the RT-PCR reads and lists one entry per CDR3 protein. The sample includes fewer than 650,000 distinct CDR3 sequences, about an eighth seen only once; the top ten take roughly 13%. This clonotype has ten or more counts. The antigen is unknown. Germline V CDR1 and CDR2: MGHDK, SYGVNS. The CDR3 contains 15 residues. V lost 8 bases and J 4 bases, leaving 18 bases between the germline ends. This TCR came from a man in his fifties who received an inactivated influenza vaccine. V is TRBV25-1 and J is TRBJ1-3; D ambiguous. The source was PBMCs from blood, collected roughly 47 days after vaccination. Here the CDR3 DNA reads TGTGCCAGCGGAGTAGGATCTTTTCCCGGAAACACCATATATTTT. This sequence encodes CASGVGSFPGNTIYF.